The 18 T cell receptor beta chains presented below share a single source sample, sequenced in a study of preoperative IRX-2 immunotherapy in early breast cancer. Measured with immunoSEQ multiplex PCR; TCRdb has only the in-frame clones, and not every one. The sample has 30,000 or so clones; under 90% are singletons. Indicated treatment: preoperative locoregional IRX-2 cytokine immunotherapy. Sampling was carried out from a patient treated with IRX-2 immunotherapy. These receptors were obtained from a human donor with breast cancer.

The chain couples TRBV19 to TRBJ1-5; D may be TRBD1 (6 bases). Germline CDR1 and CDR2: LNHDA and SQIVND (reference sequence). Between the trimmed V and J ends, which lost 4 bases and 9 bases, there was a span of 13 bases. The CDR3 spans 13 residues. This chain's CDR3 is CASSRQAAWPQHF. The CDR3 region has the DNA TGTGCCAGTAGTAGACAGGCCGCGTGGCCCCAGCATTTT.

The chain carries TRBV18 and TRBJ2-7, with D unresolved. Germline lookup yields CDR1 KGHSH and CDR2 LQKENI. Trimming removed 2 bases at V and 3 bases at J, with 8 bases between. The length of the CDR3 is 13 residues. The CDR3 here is CASSPSGGYEQYF. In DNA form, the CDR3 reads TGTGCCAGCTCACCATCGGGCGGCTACGAGCAGTACTTC.

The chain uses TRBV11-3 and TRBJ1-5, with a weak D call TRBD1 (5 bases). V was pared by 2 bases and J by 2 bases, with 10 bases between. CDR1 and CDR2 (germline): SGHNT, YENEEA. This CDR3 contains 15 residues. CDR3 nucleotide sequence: TGTGCCAGCAGCTTACGGGGGGAAGGCAATCAGCCCCAGCATTTT. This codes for CASSLRGEGNQPQHF. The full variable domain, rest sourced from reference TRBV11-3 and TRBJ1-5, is EAGVVQSPRYKIIEKKQPVAFWCNPISGHNTLYWYLQNLGQGPELLIRYENEEAVDDSQLPKDRFSAERLKGVDSTLKIQPAELGDSAVYLCASSLRGEGNQPQHFGDGTRLSIL.

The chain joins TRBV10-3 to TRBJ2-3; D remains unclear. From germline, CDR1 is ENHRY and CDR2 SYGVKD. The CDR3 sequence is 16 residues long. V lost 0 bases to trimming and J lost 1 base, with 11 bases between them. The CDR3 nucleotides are TGTGCCATCAGTGAGTCGGGGTCTGGGGGCACAGATACGCAGTATTTT. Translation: CAISESGSGGTDTQYF.

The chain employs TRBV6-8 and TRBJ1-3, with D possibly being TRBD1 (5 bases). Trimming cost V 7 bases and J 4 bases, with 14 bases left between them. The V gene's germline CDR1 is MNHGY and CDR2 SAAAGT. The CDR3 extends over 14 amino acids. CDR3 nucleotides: TGTGCCAGCATATCGACGGGGGAAGGAAACACCATATATTTT. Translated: CASISTGEGNTIYF.

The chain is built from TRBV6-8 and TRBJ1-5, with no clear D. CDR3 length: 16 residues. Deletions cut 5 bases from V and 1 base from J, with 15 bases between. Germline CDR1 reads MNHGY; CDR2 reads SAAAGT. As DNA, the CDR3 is TGTGCCAGCAGTGTTGGACCTATTAGGAGCAATCAGCCCCAGCATTTT. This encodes CASSVGPIRSNQPQHF.

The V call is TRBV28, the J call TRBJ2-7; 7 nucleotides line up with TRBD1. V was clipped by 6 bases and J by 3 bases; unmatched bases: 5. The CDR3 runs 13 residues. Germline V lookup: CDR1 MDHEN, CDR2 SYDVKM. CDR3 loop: CASRSTGFYEQYF. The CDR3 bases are TGTGCCAGCAGATCGACAGGGTTCTACGAGCAGTACTTC.

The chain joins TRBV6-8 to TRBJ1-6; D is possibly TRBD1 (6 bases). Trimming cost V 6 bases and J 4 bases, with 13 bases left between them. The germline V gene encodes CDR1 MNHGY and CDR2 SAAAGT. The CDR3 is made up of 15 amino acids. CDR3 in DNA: TGTGCCAGCAGCCGGACAGTCGTTTATAATTCACCCCTCCACTTT. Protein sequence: CASSRTVVYNSPLHF.

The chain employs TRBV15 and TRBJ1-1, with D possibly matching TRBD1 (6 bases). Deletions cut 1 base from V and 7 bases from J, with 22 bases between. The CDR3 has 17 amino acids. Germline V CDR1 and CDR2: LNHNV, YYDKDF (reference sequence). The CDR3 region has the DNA TGTGCCACCAGCAGAGGAAAAGTTTACCGTGAGGGGGATGAAGCTTTCTTT. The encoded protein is CATSRGKVYREGDEAFF.

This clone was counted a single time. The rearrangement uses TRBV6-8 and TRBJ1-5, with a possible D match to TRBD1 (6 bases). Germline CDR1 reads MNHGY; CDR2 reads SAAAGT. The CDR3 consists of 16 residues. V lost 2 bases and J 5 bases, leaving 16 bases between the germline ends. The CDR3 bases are TGTGCCAGCAGTTACCCCCGAGGGGGGGCCCATCAGCCCCAGCATTTT. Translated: CASSYPRGGAHQPQHF.

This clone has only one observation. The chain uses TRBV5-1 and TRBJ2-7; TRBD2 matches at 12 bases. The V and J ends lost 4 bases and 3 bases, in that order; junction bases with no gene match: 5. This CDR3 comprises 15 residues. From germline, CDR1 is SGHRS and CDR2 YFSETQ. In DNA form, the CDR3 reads TGCGCCAGCAGCCGTCTAGCGGGGGGGAGCTACGAGCAGTACTTC. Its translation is CASSRLAGGSYEQYF. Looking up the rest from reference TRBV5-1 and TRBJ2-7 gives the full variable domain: KAGVTQTPRYLIKTRGQQVTLSCSPISGHRSVSWYQQTPGQGLQFLFEYFSETQRNKGNFPGRFSGRQFSNSRSEMNVSTLELGDSALYLCASSRLAGGSYEQYFGPGTRLTVT.

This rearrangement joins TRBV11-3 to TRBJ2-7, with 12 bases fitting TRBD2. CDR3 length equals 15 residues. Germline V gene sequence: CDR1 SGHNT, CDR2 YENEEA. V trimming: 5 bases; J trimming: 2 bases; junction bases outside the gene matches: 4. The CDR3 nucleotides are TGTGCCAGCAGCCGGACTAGCGGGATGACCTACGAGCAGTACTTC. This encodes CASSRTSGMTYEQYF. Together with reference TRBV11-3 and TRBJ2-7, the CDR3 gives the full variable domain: EAGVVQSPRYKIIEKKQPVAFWCNPISGHNTLYWYLQNLGQGPELLIRYENEEAVDDSQLPKDRFSAERLKGVDSTLKIQPAELGDSAVYLCASSRTSGMTYEQYFGPGTRLTVT.

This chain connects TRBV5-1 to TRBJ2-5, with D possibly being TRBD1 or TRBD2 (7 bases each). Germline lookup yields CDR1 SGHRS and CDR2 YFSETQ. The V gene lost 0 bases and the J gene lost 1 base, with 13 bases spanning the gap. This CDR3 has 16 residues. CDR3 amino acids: CASSLARGGLQETQYF. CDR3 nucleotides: TGCGCCAGCAGCTTGGCCAGGGGGGGCCTCCAAGAGACCCAGTACTTC.

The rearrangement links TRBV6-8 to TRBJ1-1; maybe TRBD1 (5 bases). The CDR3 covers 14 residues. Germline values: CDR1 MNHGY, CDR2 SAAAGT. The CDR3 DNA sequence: TGTGCTATCAGTAAGGGGATATCGAACACTGAAGCTTTCTTT. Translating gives CAISKGISNTEAFF.

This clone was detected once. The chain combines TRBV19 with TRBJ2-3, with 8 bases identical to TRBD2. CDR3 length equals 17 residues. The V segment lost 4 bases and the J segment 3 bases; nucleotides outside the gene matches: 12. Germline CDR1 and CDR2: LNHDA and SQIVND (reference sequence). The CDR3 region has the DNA TGTGCCAGTAGTAGATTTGTGGGAGCGGGGGAGACAGATACGCAGTATTTT. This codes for CASSRFVGAGETDTQYF.

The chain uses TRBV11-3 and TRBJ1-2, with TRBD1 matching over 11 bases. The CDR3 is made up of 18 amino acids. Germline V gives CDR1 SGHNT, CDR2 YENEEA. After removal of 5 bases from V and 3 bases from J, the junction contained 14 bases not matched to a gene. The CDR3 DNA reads TGTGCCAGCAGCCTCAGGGGACAGGGGGGGCAACGCCACTATGGCTACACCTTC. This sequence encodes CASSLRGQGGQRHYGYTF.

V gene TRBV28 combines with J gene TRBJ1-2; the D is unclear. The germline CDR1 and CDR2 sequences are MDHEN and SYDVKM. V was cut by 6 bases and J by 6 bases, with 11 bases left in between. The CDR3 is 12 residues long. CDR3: CASSSTLDGYTF. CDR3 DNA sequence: TGTGCCAGCAGCTCAACGCTCGATGGCTACACCTTC.

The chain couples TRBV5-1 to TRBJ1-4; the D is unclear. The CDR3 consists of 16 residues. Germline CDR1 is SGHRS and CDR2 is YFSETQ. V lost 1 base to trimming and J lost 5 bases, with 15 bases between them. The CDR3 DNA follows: TGCGCCAGCAGCTTGACCTCTACACGGGGAAATGAAAAACTGTTTTTT. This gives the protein CASSLTSTRGNEKLFF.